This TCR beta chain was sequenced for a study of T-cell reconstitution after alpha-beta-depleted transplantation in children (dated by TCRdb to between 2015 and 2016). Regarding the complete study: Using TCR repertoire profiling, the study quantitatively followed how T-cell immune reconstitution unfolded in children after TCRalphabeta/CD19-depleted allogeneic hematopoietic cell transplantation. General conclusions and limits of the study: In some patients, high TCRbeta diversity at day 60 was attributed to recipient T cells and intrathymic progenitors that had survived conditioning. Apparently early alphabetaT-cell count recovery about two months after transplant reportedly relied on only several hundred rapidly expanded clones derived from non-depleted graft cells. Over the following months the frequencies of hyperexpanded clones went down, and after one year T-cell counts and TCRbeta diversity were mostly credited to newly produced T cells.

This clonotype has ten or more counts. Its antigen specificity is not known. Nothing much larger sits one base from this clone, and base qualities are not available. Library method: PCR. Data came from an Illumina HiSeq 2500. Molecular barcoding was employed in the preparation of TCR libraries, with unique molecular identifiers being used to normalize TCRbeta repertoire quantification. The raw public reads went through TCRdb reprocessing: fastp at Q25, MiXCR clone calling, in-frame beta chains kept. Identical CDR3 proteins give one entry, which carries the most common genes and DNA. This sample gives 100,000 to 150,000 distinct CDR3 sequences in total; roughly 24% of them show up just once. The ten most abundant clones make up 10% to 13% of the sample. This specimen's treatment or condition label, interpreted: allogeneic hematopoietic cell transplantation with graft depleted of TCRalphabeta T cells and CD19 B cells. The transplant recipients were children given TCRalphabeta/CD19-depleted allogeneic hematopoietic cell grafts.

CDR3 length: 15 amino acids, cysteine to phenylalanine. Only the CDR3 DNA stays, 45 bases, in frame from base 1. V and J lose 0 bases and 4 bases, and a span of 10 bases separates them. CDR1 SGHDT and CDR2 YYEEEE were looked up in the germline V gene. This specimen consisted of PBMCs, mostly from graft donor cells, obtained 180 days after TCRalphabeta/CD19-depleted stem cell transplant. The sequence joins TRBV5-6 to TRBJ2-2; the D gene identity is not certain. This clonotype originated in a male patient between 2 and 9 years old who had a stem cell transplant for chronic granulomatous disease, so the T cells may come from the graft donor. CDR3 sequence: CASSLAVVGTGELFF. The sequenced DNA: TGTGCCAGCAGCTTGGCTGTTGTGGGCACCGGGGAGCTGTTTTTT.